The 31 T cell receptor beta chains presented below share a single source sample, sequenced in a study of response to subunit inactivated influenza vaccine (dated by TCRdb to 2016 to 2019). Libraries were built with RT-PCR. Sequencing relied on an Illumina HiSeq 2500. TCRdb reprocessing: public reads trimmed at Q25 with fastp, clones called with MiXCR, in-frame beta chains kept. Identical CDR3 protein sequences are pooled into one entry, listed with their most common genes and DNA. This sample gives some 500,000 distinct CDR3 sequences in total; 13% of them show up just once. Clones ranked in the top ten supply under 15% of the sample. The time point label, read with the paper, signifies: approximately 47 days after influenza vaccine administration. The specimen comprised PBMCs from blood, sampled roughly 45 days after vaccination. These receptors came from a man aged 45 to 65 who received an inactivated influenza vaccine. Donor details come from another sample of the same person, matched by shared clones.

This clonotype was seen a few times. This chain uses TRBV3-1 with TRBJ2-1; no clear D. V lost 4 bases and J lost 3, with 13 bases in between. Germline assignment: CDR1 LGHDT and CDR2 YNNKEL (reference sequence). This CDR3 contains 15 residues. CDR3 in DNA: TGTGCCAGCAGCCTCAGGACGCCGAACTACAATGAGCAGTTCTTC. As protein: CASSLRTPNYNEQFF.

This clonotype was counted many times. The chain employs TRBV4-2 and TRBJ2-1; 9 bases are shared with TRBD2. The CDR3 is made up of 17 amino acids. V shed 7 bases, J shed 5 bases, and the junction held 15 bases outside the gene matches. Germline V gene lookup returns CDR1 LGHNA and CDR2 YNFKEQ. The CDR3 DNA sequence: TGTGCCAGCACACACGCTAGCGGGGAGTCTTTTCACAATGAGCAGTTCTTC. Amino acids: CASTHASGESFHNEQFF.

This clonotype has at least ten counts. An end of the junction does not agree with germline; a read error may underlie this. The rearrangement links TRBV20-1 to TRBJ1-1; 8 positions match TRBD1. Germline loops: CDR1 DFQATT, CDR2 SNEGSKA (reference sequence). CDR3 length: 10 residues. CDR3: CSARTIQGVF. The DNA for the CDR3 is TGCAGTGCTAGGACAATACAGGGGGTCTTT.

The chain has TRBV5-1 and TRBJ2-1; 9 nucleotides align to TRBD1. The trim removed 0 bases at V and 1 base at J, leaving 2 bases unmatched. The CDR3 spans 16 residues. Germline values: CDR1 SGHRS, CDR2 YFSETQ. DNA of the CDR3: TGCGCCAGCAGCTTGGCCGGGACAGGGTCCTACAATGAGCAGTTCTTC. It is translated as CASSLAGTGSYNEQFF.

This clonotype showed up just a few times. The genes are TRBV7-9 and TRBJ2-5; no firm D call. Per germline, CDR1 SEHNR and CDR2 FQNEAQ (reference sequence). The CDR3 spans 13 residues. Trimming removed 4 bases at V and 5 bases at J, with 11 bases between. CDR3 loop: CASSYPRKETQYF. CDR3 nucleotides: TGTGCCAGCAGCTATCCCCGGAAGGAGACCCAGTACTTC.

J is TRBJ2-1 and V is TRBV5-1; tentatively, D is TRBD1 or TRBD2 (5 bases each). This CDR3 contains 17 residues. Per germline, CDR1 SGHRS and CDR2 YFSETQ. V lost 3 bases to trimming and J lost 0 bases, with 16 bases between them. Here the CDR3 DNA reads TGCGCCAGCAGCTCCCGGGACCCACCGAGCTCCTACAATGAGCAGTTCTTC. Translated: CASSSRDPPSSYNEQFF.

The chain has TRBV2 and TRBJ1-5; no reliable D call. The CDR3 contains 13 residues. V gave up 5 bases and J gave up 3 bases, with 8 bases separating them. Germline-derived CDR1 and CDR2 are SNHLY and FYNNEI. The chain's CDR3 is CASSLYFNQPQHF. The CDR3 DNA reads as TGTGCCAGCAGTTTGTACTTCAATCAGCCCCAGCATTTT.

This chain links TRBV9 with TRBJ2-1, with 7 bases aligning to TRBD1. Trimming removed 3 bases from V and 13 bases from J; junction bases left unmatched: 4. Germline V gene lookup returns CDR1 SGDLS and CDR2 YYNGEE. The CDR3 loop spans 11 amino acids. DNA for the CDR3: TGTGCCAGCAGCGAGACAGGGATACAGTTCTTC. This encodes CASSETGIQFF.

This clonotype was recorded many times. The chain is built from TRBV5-1 and TRBJ2-1, with D maybe TRBD1 (6 bases). The CDR3 is made up of 15 amino acids. CDR1 and CDR2 from the germline V gene are SGHRS and YFSETQ. V was pared by 0 bases and J by 6 bases, with 13 bases between. CDR3 region: CASSLEQGVGNEQFF. The DNA of the CDR3 is TGCGCCAGCAGCTTGGAACAGGGAGTGGGCAATGAGCAGTTCTTC.

This clonotype came up a few times. Its ends do not fully match the called genes, so a read error is possible. CDR3 bases: TGTGCCAGCAGTCGAACAGGGAGCCCCCCGGGTTTGAACTTC. This codes for CASSRTGSPPGLNF. V gene TRBV12-3 or TRBV12-4 combines with J gene TRBJ2-7; TRBD1 is a possible D gene (6 bases). The CDR3 length is 14 residues.

This clonotype was picked up a small number of times. J is TRBJ2-7 and V is TRBV4-3, with TRBD1 identical over 9 bases. The V and J ends lost 4 bases and 4 bases, in that order; junction bases with no gene match: 5. Germline CDR1 LGHNA, CDR2 YSLEER. There are 14 residues in the CDR3. CDR3 nucleotides: TGCGCCAGCAGCCGAGGGACAGGGCAATACGAGCAGTACTTC. It yields the protein CASSRGTGQYEQYF.

This clonotype was seen more than once but under ten times. The V and J genes are TRBV9 and TRBJ2-5; TRBD2 matches 12 bases. Germline V gene lookup returns CDR1 SGDLS and CDR2 YYNGEE. Unmatched junction bases numbered 14, after V lost 3 bases and J lost 5 bases. This CDR3 contains 18 residues. The CDR3 spells CASSAQLAGGPRGETQYF. The CDR3 bases are TGTGCCAGCAGCGCCCAGCTAGCGGGAGGGCCAAGGGGGGAGACCCAGTACTTC. Full variable domain (outside the CDR3, taken from reference TRBV9 and TRBJ2-5): DSGVTQTPKHLITATGQRVTLRCSPRSGDLSVYWYQQSLDQGLQFLIQYYNGEERAKGNILERFSAQQFPDLHSELNLSSLELGDSALYFCASSAQLAGGPRGETQYFGPGTRLLVL.

The chain links TRBV6-2 or TRBV6-3 to TRBJ2-7; D not certain. Trimming took 2 bases from V and 7 from J, leaving 9 bases between them. The CDR3 has 12 amino acids. CDR1 and CDR2 (germline): MNHEY, SVGEGT. As DNA, the CDR3 is TGTGCCAGCAGTTACCGTTTCGGGGAGCAGTACTTC. Its translation is CASSYRFGEQYF.

This clonotype was found a few times. This sequence joins TRBV5-1 and TRBJ2-5, with D perhaps TRBD2 (5 bases). The CDR3 spans 14 residues. V was shortened by 0 bases and J by 5 bases, with 11 bases between the two germline ends. Per germline, CDR1 SGHRS and CDR2 YFSETQ. CDR3 loop: CASSLAVSVETQYF. The CDR3 region has the DNA TGCGCCAGCAGCTTGGCCGTTAGCGTGGAGACCCAGTACTTC.

This clonotype has a handful of counts. V gene TRBV15 combines with J gene TRBJ2-1, with D possibly being TRBD1 (6 bases). The length of the CDR3 is 17 residues. The germline V and J ends were trimmed by 0 bases and 8 bases, with 20 bases remaining between them. Germline V gene data show CDR1 as LNHNV and CDR2 as YYDKDF (reference sequence). The CDR3 DNA reads TGTGCCACCAGCAGAGATATTGTCAGGGGTCGGAGGCATGAGCAGTTCTTC. Translated: CATSRDIVRGRRHEQFF.

Only a few counts were recorded for this clonotype. The CDR3 protein is CASSQGDRMGEQYF. CDR3 nucleotide sequence: TGCGCCAGCAGCCAGGGGGACAGAATGGGCGAGCAGTACTTC. The chain employs TRBV4-3 and TRBJ2-7, with 7 bases lining up with TRBD1. Trimming removed 3 bases from V and 6 bases from J; junction bases left unmatched: 8. CDR1 and CDR2 from the germline V gene are LGHNA and YSLEER. The CDR3 is made up of 14 amino acids.

The V gene is TRBV3-1, the J gene TRBJ1-6; TRBD1 matches 10 bases. Germline loops: CDR1 LGHDT, CDR2 YNNKEL (reference sequence). This CDR3 region has 15 residues. The J segment lost 6 bases and the V segment lost 4 bases, leaving 3 bases of the junction unmatched. The CDR3: CASSRRTGGNSPLHF. The CDR3, as DNA: TGTGCCAGCAGCCGTAGGACAGGGGGTAATTCACCCCTCCACTTT.

This clonotype was counted a few times. This rearrangement joins TRBV9 to TRBJ2-7, with 7 bases aligning to TRBD2. CDR1 is SGDLS, CDR2 YYNGEE, per germline. CDR3 length: 15 amino acids. V trimming: 0 bases; J trimming: 4 bases; junction bases outside the gene matches: 7. DNA for the CDR3: TGTGCCAGCAGCGTAGGATCCGGGCGGGGGTACGAGCAGTACTTC. Its protein is CASSVGSGRGYEQYF.

The J gene is TRBJ2-1, the V gene TRBV7-2, with 10 bases aligning to TRBD2. The CDR3 length is 19 residues. From germline, CDR1 is SGHTA and CDR2 FQGNSA. Losses at the gene ends were 2 bases for V and 0 bases for J; bases not matched to a gene: 10. The DNA for the CDR3 is TGTGCCAGCAGCTTACCGTCTAGCGGGAGCGCCGTCTCCTACAATGAGCAGTTCTTC. This sequence encodes CASSLPSSGSAVSYNEQFF.

The DNA of the CDR3 is TGTGCCAGCAGCTTAGACGGGTTAGGGAACACCATATATTTT. Protein sequence: CASSLDGLGNTIYF. This rearrangement joins TRBV7-2 to TRBJ1-3; D not resolved. The V end was cut by 1 base, the J end by 7 bases, with 11 bases between. CDR1 and CDR2 (germline): SGHTA, FQGNSA. This CDR3 region has 14 residues.

This clonotype showed up many times. The chain couples TRBV28 to TRBJ2-7, with 7 bases that match TRBD2. Germline assignment: CDR1 MDHEN and CDR2 SYDVKM. The V gene end was trimmed by 5 bases and the J gene end by 7 bases; junction bases not matched to a gene: 14. The CDR3 spans 15 residues. In nucleotides, the CDR3 is TGTGCCAGCAGTCACCATCTCGACGGGGGGTATGAGCAGTACTTC. It yields the protein CASSHHLDGGYEQYF.

This chain connects TRBV20-1 to TRBJ2-5; TRBD2 matches at 10 bases. Trimming removed 1 base from V and 5 bases from J; junction bases left unmatched: 4. The length of the CDR3 is 14 residues. Germline CDR1 and CDR2: DFQATT and SNEGSKA (reference sequence). The CDR3: CSARGTGLAETQYF. The CDR3 DNA is TGCAGTGCTAGAGGGACGGGACTAGCGGAGACCCAGTACTTC.

This rearrangement joins TRBV10-3 to TRBJ1-6; D call uncertain. V lost 0 bases and J 6 bases, leaving 6 bases between the germline ends. From germline, CDR1 is ENHRY and CDR2 SYGVKD. The CDR3 contains 14 residues. The CDR3 loop is CAISESERNSPLHF. The CDR3, as DNA: TGTGCCATCAGTGAGTCCGAACGTAATTCACCCCTCCACTTT.

This clonotype was detected ten times or more. The genes are TRBV12-3 or TRBV12-4 and TRBJ2-1; 8 bases are a match to TRBD2. V shed 2 bases, J shed 3 bases, and the junction held 3 bases outside the gene matches. This CDR3 contains 15 residues. The CDR3 bases are TGTGCCAGCAGTTTACCGACTAGCGTCTACAATGAGCAGTTCTTC. It specifies CASSLPTSVYNEQFF.

This clonotype was found a few times. The CDR3 sequence: CASRSPAGGEQFF. The CDR3 DNA reads as TGTGCCAGCAGATCCCCAGCGGGAGGTGAGCAGTTCTTC. J is TRBJ2-1 and V is TRBV28; 9 bases fit TRBD2. Germline assignment: CDR1 MDHEN and CDR2 SYDVKM. The junction had 6 bases not matched to a gene; V was cut back by 6 bases and J by 9 bases. The CDR3 totals 13 residues.

This rearrangement joins TRBV18 to TRBJ1-1; TRBD1 is a possible D gene (6 bases). Trimming took off 0 bases at V and 2 bases at J, with 10 bases between the two ends. CDR1 KGHSH and CDR2 LQKENI come from the germline V gene. The CDR3 is 15 residues long. The CDR3 coding sequence is TGTGCCAGCTCACCACCTACAGGGTTTAACACTGAAGCTTTCTTT. It specifies CASSPPTGFNTEAFF.

CDR3: CSAQTGGKFETQYF. The CDR3 nucleotides are TGCAGTGCTCAGACAGGGGGAAAGTTTGAGACCCAGTACTTC. The genes are TRBV20-1 and TRBJ2-5; TRBD1 aligns across 9 bases. Trimming removed 5 bases from V and 5 bases from J; junction bases left unmatched: 9. Germline V gene sequence: CDR1 DFQATT, CDR2 SNEGSKA (reference sequence). The CDR3 totals 14 residues.

This clonotype was detected a few times. The chain carries TRBV29-1 and TRBJ1-1; D is ambiguous. Trimming took off 5 bases at V and 0 bases at J, with 4 bases between the two ends. Germline assignment: CDR1 SQVTM and CDR2 ANQGSEA. The CDR3 is 11 residues long. This CDR3 reads CSVLMNTEAFF. The CDR3 coding sequence is TGCAGCGTTCTCATGAACACTGAAGCTTTCTTT.

The chain recombines TRBV28 with TRBJ2-1; 9 nucleotides match TRBD2. V dropped 5 bases and J dropped 4; count of bases not matched to a gene: 6. This CDR3 spans 15 amino acids. Germline V CDR1 and CDR2: MDHEN, SYDVKM. The CDR3 is CASSETSGRYNEQFF. Here the CDR3 DNA reads TGTGCCAGCAGTGAGACTAGCGGACGATACAATGAGCAGTTCTTC.

There are many counts of this clonotype. In DNA form, the CDR3 reads TGCAGCGTTGGTACGGTTAGACCTGGCTACACCTTC. Its protein is CSVGTVRPGYTF. J is TRBJ1-2 and V is TRBV29-1; D gene unclear. CDR3 length equals 12 residues. Germline values: CDR1 SQVTM, CDR2 ANQGSEA. The V end lost 4 bases, the J end lost 7 bases, and 13 bases lay between the germline ends.

The gene calls are TRBV20-1 and TRBJ2-1, with TRBD2 matching 7 bases. Unmatched junction bases numbered 6, after V lost 0 bases and J lost 4 bases. CDR3 length: 15 residues. The V gene's germline CDR1 is DFQATT and CDR2 SNEGSKA (reference sequence). DNA of the CDR3: TGCAGTGCTAGAGAGCTAGCGGACCATTACAATGAGCAGTTCTTC. Amino acid sequence: CSARELADHYNEQFF.